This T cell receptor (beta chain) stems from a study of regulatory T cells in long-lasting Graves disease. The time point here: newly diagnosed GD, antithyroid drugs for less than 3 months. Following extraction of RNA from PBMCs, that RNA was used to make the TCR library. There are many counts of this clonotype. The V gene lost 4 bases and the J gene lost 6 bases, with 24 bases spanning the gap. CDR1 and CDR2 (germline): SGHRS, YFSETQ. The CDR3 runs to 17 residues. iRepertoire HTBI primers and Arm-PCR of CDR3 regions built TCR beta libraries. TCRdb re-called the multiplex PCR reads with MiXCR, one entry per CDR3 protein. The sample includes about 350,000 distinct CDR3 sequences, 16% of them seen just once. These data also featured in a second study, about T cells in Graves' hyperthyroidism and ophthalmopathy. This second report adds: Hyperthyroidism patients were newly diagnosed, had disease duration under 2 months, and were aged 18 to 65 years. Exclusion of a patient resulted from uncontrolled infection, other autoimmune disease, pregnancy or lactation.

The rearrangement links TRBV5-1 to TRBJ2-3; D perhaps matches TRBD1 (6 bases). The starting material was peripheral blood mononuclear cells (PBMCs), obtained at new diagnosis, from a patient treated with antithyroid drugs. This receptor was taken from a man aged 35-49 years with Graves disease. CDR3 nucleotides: TGCGCCAGCAGCCACCCCCCGAGTTGGGGGCGCTTGGATACGCAGTATTTT. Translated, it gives CASSHPPSWGRLDTQYF.